This TCR beta chain is from a study of T cell responses to AZD1222 COVID-19 vaccine. Study-wide points: Reportedly, nearly half the spike-specific TCRs target unmutated variant regions. The number of AZD1222 recipients seropositive at baseline was only 5 to 7.

On this clone itself: Its antigen is not identified.

Libraries were prepared by immunoSEQ multiplex PCR; TCRdb keeps only in-frame clonotypes and omits some of them. The sample records around 160,000 clones, 70% to 90% being singletons. V lost 2 bases to trimming and J lost 11 bases, with 19 bases between them. Germline V gene sequence: CDR1 SGHRS, CDR2 YFSETQ. CDR3 length: 15 residues. Sequencing was performed on peripheral blood, taken on day 0 of AZD1222 vaccination. The chain couples TRBV5-1 to TRBJ1-4, with D possibly TRBD1 on 5 matching bases. The TCR was taken from an adult in good health. This chain's CDR3 is CASSFQGVVSGKLFF. Here the CDR3 DNA reads TGCGCCAGCAGCTTCCAAGGGGTAGTCAGTGGGAAACTGTTTTTT.